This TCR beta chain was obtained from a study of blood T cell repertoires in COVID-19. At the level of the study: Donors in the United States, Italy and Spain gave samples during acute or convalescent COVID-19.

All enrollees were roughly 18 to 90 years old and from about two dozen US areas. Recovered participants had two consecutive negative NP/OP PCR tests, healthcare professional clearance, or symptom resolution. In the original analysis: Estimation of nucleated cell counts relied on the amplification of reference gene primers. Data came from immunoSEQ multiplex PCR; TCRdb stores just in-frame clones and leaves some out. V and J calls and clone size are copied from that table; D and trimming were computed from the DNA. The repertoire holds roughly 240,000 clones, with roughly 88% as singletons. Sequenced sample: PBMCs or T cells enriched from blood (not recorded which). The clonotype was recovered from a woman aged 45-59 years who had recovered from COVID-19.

In DNA form, the CDR3 reads TGCAGCGTTGCTTTTAGAGCCGGGGAGCTGTTTTTT. It translates to CSVAFRAGELFF. The rearrangement links TRBV29-1 to TRBJ2-2, with D unresolved. The CDR3 has 12 amino acids. Trimming stripped 4 bases from V and 6 bases from J, with 9 bases between. Looked up from germline, CDR1 is SQVTM and CDR2 is ANQGSEA.